This T cell receptor (beta chain) was recorded in a study of shared clonotypes between healthy human individuals. Profiling relied on immunoSEQ multiplex PCR, and the TCRdb table lists in-frame clones only, not all of them. The sample has millions of clones, approximately 93% seen once. Trimming shortened V by 5 bases and J by 2 bases, and 10 bases separated the two germline ends. CDR3 length: 13 amino acids. In germline, CDR1 is PRHDT, CDR2 FYEKMQ (reference sequence). The sample consisted of naive CD4+ T cells from PBMCs. Subset of the sample: CD45RA+ positively selected. The clonotype originates from a young man in good health. Some clones in this sample may be carry-over from other donors' samples. This rearrangement joins TRBV13 to TRBJ2-7; D gene unclear. The DNA for the CDR3 is TGTGCCAGCAGCCCCGGGCCTGCCTACGAGCAGTACTTC. Protein sequence: CASSPGPAYEQYF.